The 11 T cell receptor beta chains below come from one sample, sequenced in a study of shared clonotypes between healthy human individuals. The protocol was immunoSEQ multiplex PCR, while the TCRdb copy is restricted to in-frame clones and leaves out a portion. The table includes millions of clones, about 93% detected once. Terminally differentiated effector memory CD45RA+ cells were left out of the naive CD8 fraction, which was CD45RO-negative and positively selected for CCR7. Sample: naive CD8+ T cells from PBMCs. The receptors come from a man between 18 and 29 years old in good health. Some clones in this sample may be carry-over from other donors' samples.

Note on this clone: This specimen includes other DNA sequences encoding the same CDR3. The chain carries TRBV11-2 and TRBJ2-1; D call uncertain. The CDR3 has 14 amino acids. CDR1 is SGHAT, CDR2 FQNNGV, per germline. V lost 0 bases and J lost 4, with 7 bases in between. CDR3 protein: CASSLERSYNEQFF. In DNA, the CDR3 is TGTGCCAGCAGCTTAGAACGGTCATACAATGAGCAGTTCTTC.

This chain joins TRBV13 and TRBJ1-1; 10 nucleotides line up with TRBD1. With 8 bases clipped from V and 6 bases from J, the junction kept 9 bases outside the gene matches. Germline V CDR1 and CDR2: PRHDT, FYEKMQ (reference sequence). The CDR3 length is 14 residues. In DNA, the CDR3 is TGTGCCAGCGGACAGGGGGTAGTCGTCCCTGAAGCTTTCTTT. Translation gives CASGQGVVVPEAFF.

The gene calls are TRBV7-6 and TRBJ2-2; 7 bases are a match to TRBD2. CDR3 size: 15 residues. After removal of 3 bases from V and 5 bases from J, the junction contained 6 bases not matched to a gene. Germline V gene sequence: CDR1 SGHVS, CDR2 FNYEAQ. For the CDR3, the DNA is TGTGCCAGCAGCTTGCGCGGGAGTGGGACCGGGGAGCTGTTTTTT. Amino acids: CASSLRGSGTGELFF. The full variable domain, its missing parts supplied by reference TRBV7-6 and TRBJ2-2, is GAGVSQSPRYKVTKRGQDVALRCDPISGHVSLYWYRQALGQGPEFLTYFNYEAQQDKSGLPNDRFSAERPEGSISTLTIQRTEQRDSAMYRCASSLRGSGTGELFFGEGSRLTVL.

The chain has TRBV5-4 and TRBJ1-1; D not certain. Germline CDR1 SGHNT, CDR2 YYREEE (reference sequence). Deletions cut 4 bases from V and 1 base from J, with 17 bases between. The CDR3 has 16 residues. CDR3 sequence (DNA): TGTGCCAGCAGCCCGACTCCCAGAAGGGAGAACACTGAAGCTTTCTTT. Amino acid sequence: CASSPTPRRENTEAFF.

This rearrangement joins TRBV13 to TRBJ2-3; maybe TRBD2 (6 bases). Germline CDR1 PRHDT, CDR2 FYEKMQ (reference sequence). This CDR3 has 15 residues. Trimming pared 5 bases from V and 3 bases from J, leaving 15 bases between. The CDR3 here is CASSPGTVWTDTQYF. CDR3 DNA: TGTGCCAGCAGCCCCGGGACTGTTTGGACAGATACGCAGTATTTT.

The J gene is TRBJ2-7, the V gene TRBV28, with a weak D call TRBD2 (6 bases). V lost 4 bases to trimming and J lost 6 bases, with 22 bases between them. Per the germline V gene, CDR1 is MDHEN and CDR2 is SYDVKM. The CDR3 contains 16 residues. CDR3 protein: CASSSPRHGRSVEQYF. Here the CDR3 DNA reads TGTGCCAGCAGTTCCCCCCGCCACGGGAGATCGGTCGAGCAGTACTTC.

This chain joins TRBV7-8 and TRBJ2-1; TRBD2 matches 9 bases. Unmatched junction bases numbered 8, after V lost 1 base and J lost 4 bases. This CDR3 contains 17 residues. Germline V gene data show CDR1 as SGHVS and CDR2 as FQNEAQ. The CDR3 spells CASSLGMAGGLYNEQFF. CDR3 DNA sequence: TGTGCCAGCAGCTTAGGGATGGCGGGAGGGCTGTACAATGAGCAGTTCTTC. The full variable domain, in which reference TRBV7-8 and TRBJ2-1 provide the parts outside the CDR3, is GAGVSQSPRYKVAKRGQDVALRCDPISGHVSLFWYQQALGQGPEFLTYFQNEAQLDKSGLPSDRFFAERPEGSVSTLKIQRTQQEDSAVYLCASSLGMAGGLYNEQFFGPGTRLTVL.

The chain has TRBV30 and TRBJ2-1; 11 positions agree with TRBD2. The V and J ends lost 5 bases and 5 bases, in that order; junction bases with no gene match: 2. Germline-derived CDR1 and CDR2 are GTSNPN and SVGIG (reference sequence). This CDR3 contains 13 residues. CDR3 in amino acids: CAWGTSGNNEQFF. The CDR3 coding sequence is TGTGCCTGGGGGACTAGCGGAAACAATGAGCAGTTCTTC.

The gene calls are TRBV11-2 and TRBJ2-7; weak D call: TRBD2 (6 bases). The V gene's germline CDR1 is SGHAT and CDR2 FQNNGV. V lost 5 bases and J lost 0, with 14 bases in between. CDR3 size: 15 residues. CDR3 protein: CASSLSGWSSYEQYF. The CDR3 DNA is TGTGCCAGCAGCCTTAGCGGCTGGAGCTCCTACGAGCAGTACTTC.

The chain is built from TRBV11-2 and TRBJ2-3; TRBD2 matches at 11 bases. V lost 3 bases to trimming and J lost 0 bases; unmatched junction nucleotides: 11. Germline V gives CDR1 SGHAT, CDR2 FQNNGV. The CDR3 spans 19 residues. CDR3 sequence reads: CASSFWLAGGLPSTDTQYF. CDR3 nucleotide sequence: TGTGCCAGCAGCTTTTGGCTAGCGGGAGGACTACCGAGCACAGATACGCAGTATTTT.

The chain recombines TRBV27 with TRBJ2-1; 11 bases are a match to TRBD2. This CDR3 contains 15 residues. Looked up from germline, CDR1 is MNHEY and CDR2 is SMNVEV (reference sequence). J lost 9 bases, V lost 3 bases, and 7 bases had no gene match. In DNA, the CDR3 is TGTGCCAGCAGTTTTAGTGCTAGCGGGAGGCTTGAGCAGTTCTTC. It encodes CASSFSASGRLEQFF.